The source of this TCR beta chain is a study of post-analysis software for immune sequencing data. Study information: Recorded disease courses covered relapsing-remitting, secondary progressive and progressive-relapsing multiple sclerosis. Some patients had no subtype annotation.

A note on this clonotype: Its specificity is unknown.

Study findings and constraints: Controls showed lower frequencies than patients for roughly 5 TRBV segments, and TRBV5-6, TRBV5-1 and TRBV20-1 were among these. Significantly lower normalized Chao1 diversity was seen in multiple sclerosis patients than in controls.

The CDR3 spans 16 residues. The ends were cut back, 4 bases at V and 0 bases at J, with 19 bases in the middle. Germline CDR1 reads DFQATT; CDR2 reads SNEGSKA (reference sequence). Unique molecular identifiers were built into the TCR beta cDNA libraries. Yield was approximately 500,000 cDNA molecules from approximately 0.91 to 9.4 million T cells. TCRdb analysed the PCR reads with MiXCR anew, one entry per CDR3 protein. Of 750,000 to 950,000 distinct CDR3 sequences in the sample, about 57% were seen once. The V gene is TRBV20-1, the J gene TRBJ2-7; a possible D gene is TRBD2 (6 bases). Sequencing was done on a sample of blood. The receptor was derived from a girl aged 10 to 17 with multiple sclerosis. This CDR3 is CSATGTSSSSSYEQYF. The DNA of the CDR3 is TGCAGTGCTACCGGGACTTCTTCCTCAAGCTCCTACGAGCAGTACTTC.